Presented here are 27 T cell receptor beta chains from one specimen sequenced in a study of tumor-infiltrating lymphocytes in primary liver carcinoma. Unsorted whole blood served as the source of blood RNA, and germline DNA was extracted as well. TCR beta cDNA was prepared out of 500 ng total RNA by means of a constant-region primer. Slightly modified ARM-PCR served as the procedure for the TCR beta libraries. These libraries came from three rounds of nested multiplex PCR. The opening two PCR rounds, about 11 cycles each, paired TRBV1-TRBV30 forward primers with a C-beta reverse primer. TCRdb re-called the multiplex PCR reads through MiXCR, storing one row per CDR3 protein. This repertoire shows about 320,000 distinct CDR3 sequences, roughly 60% found once; its top ten account for 9%. Sequencing was performed on peripheral blood. These receptors came from a man in his forties with primary liver carcinoma and hepatitis B virus infection.

CDR3 sequence reads: CASSYAGETQYF. CDR3 sequence (DNA): TGTGCCAGCAGTTACGCGGGGGAGACCCAGTACTTC. The chain uses TRBV6-2 or TRBV6-3 and TRBJ2-5; tentatively, D is TRBD2 (6 bases). CDR1 is MNHEY and CDR2 is SVGEGT in the germline V gene. Deletions cut 2 bases from V and 5 bases from J, with 6 bases between. There are 12 residues in the CDR3.

This clonotype occurred a few times. The gene calls are TRBV7-9 and TRBJ2-7, with 12 bases lining up with TRBD1. CDR3 size: 15 residues. Trimming cost V 6 bases and J 5 bases; bases outside gene matches: 8. Germline CDR1 SEHNR, CDR2 FQNEAQ (reference sequence). The CDR3 protein is CASSSPGQGAHEQYF. In nucleotides, the CDR3 is TGTGCCAGCAGTTCCCCGGGACAGGGGGCCCACGAGCAGTACTTC.

This rearrangement joins TRBV5-1 to TRBJ2-4; 7 bases match TRBD1. From germline, CDR1 is SGHRS and CDR2 YFSETQ. There are 15 residues in the CDR3. The V gene end was trimmed by 5 bases and the J gene end by 1 base; junction bases not matched to a gene: 6. DNA for the CDR3: TGCGCCAGCAGACAGGGGAGTGGGGCCAAAAACATTCAGTACTTC. It translates to CASRQGSGAKNIQYF. Filled out from reference TRBV5-1 and TRBJ2-4, the complete variable domain reads KAGVTQTPRYLIKTRGQQVTLSCSPISGHRSVSWYQQTPGQGLQFLFEYFSETQRNKGNFPGRFSGRQFSNSRSEMNVSTLELGDSALYLCASRQGSGAKNIQYFGAGTRLSVL.

Ten or more counts support this clonotype. The chain employs TRBV4-1 and TRBJ1-2; D is ambiguous. Trimming pared 1 base from V and 8 bases from J, leaving 11 bases between. The CDR3 is made up of 13 amino acids. CDR1 is MGHRA and CDR2 is YSYEKL in the germline V gene. CDR3 sequence reads: CASSQVNQAGYTF. Written as DNA, the CDR3 is TGCGCCAGCAGCCAAGTTAACCAGGCGGGCTACACCTTC.

This clonotype was counted only a few times. The chain carries TRBV28 and TRBJ1-4; 7 bases fit TRBD1. Per germline, CDR1 MDHEN and CDR2 SYDVKM. This CDR3 region has 15 residues. With V trimmed by 8 bases and J by 8 bases, 14 bases remained unmatched. The CDR3 DNA reads as TGTGCCAGCGGTCCGGGACAGTCGGCCGCGGAAAAACTGTTTTTT. This codes for CASGPGQSAAEKLFF. Variable domain in full (rest from reference TRBV28 and TRBJ1-4): DVKVTQSSRYLVKRTGEKVFLECVQDMDHENMFWYRQDPGLGLRLIYFSYDVKMKEKGDIPEGYSVSREKKERFSLILESASTNQTSMYLCASGPGQSAAEKLFFGSGTQLSVL.

Comment on this clonotype: One base away lies a much larger clone, so this may be a sequencing read error. The chain joins TRBV29-1 to TRBJ2-3; D possibly uses TRBD1 or TRBD2 (5 bases each). CDR1 is SQVTM and CDR2 is ANQGSEA in the germline V gene. CDR3 length: 13 amino acids. The CDR3 spells CSVRGTITDAQYF. For the CDR3, the DNA is TGCAGCGTTCGGGGCACGATCACAGATGCGCAGTATTTT.

The CDR3 protein is CASSSPQQGREQYF. For the CDR3, the DNA is TGTGCCAGCAGCTCCCCCCAGCAGGGACGGGAGCAGTACTTC. The chain couples TRBV11-2 to TRBJ2-7; D could derive from TRBD1 or TRBD2 (5 bases each). The CDR3 is made up of 14 amino acids. The V end lost 4 bases, the J end lost 7 bases, and 17 bases lay between the germline ends. The germline V gene has CDR1 SGHAT and CDR2 FQNNGV.

This clonotype was seen only a few times. V and J are TRBV7-8 and TRBJ2-2; 8 positions agree with TRBD1. The V gene's germline CDR1 is SGHVS and CDR2 FQNEAQ. Trimming cost V 6 bases and J 4 bases; bases outside gene matches: 16. This CDR3 region has 18 residues. CDR3: CASRLTPPGQAPTGELFF. In nucleotides, the CDR3 is TGTGCCAGCAGACTAACCCCTCCGGGACAGGCTCCCACCGGGGAGCTGTTTTTT.

The chain joins TRBV12-3 or TRBV12-4 to TRBJ1-5; TRBD1 might be the D (5 bases). Trimming cost V 1 base and J 0 bases, with 10 bases left between them. The CDR3 runs to 16 residues. The CDR3 protein is CASSLGGQYSNQPQHF. The CDR3 DNA reads TGTGCCAGCAGTTTAGGGGGCCAGTATAGCAATCAGCCCCAGCATTTT.

This clonotype showed up just a few times. The chain recombines TRBV5-4 with TRBJ2-1, with 13 bases fitting TRBD2. The CDR3 has 15 amino acids. Trimming took 4 bases from V and 6 from J; bases not matched to a gene: 4. Germline CDR1 is SGHNT and CDR2 is YYREEE (reference sequence). The CDR3 loop reads CASSLWTSGSNEQFF. The CDR3 coding sequence is TGTGCCAGCAGCCTTTGGACTAGCGGGAGCAATGAGCAGTTCTTC.

Regarding this clonotype: A much larger clone differs from this one at a single base, so this may be a read error. The chain uses TRBV6-6 and TRBJ2-6, with 7 nucleotides matching TRBD1. The CDR3 consists of 14 residues. After removal of 9 bases from V and 2 bases from J, the junction contained 4 bases not matched to a gene. Germline CDR1 and CDR2: MNHNY and SVGAGI (reference sequence). The CDR3 bases are TGTGCCAGGAGTCAGGGGGCTGGGGCCAACGTCCTGACTTTC. Protein product: CARSQGAGANVLTF.

This clonotype was seen ten or more times. This chain joins TRBV4-1 and TRBJ1-4; 8 nucleotides agree with TRBD1. This CDR3 is built from 16 residues. Germline V gene data show CDR1 as MGHRA and CDR2 as YSYEKL. Unmatched junction bases numbered 6, after V lost 1 base and J lost 5 bases. The CDR3 nucleotides are TGCGCCAGCAGCCAAGTCCCGACAGGGGAAAATGAAAAACTGTTTTTT. Its protein product is CASSQVPTGENEKLFF.

A word on this clonotype: Since a much larger clone is just one base distant, this may be a read error. This rearrangement joins TRBV6-1 to TRBJ2-5; D ambiguous. This CDR3 is built from 11 residues. The germline CDR1 and CDR2 sequences are MNHNS and SASEGT. V lost 7 bases to trimming and J lost 4 bases, with 7 bases between them. CDR3 protein: CASKKRETQYF. For the CDR3, the DNA is TGTGCCAGCAAGAAGCGAGAGACCCAGTACTTC.

This clonotype was seen many times. The chain has TRBV28 and TRBJ2-1; 8 bases match TRBD2. J gave up 6 bases and V 4 bases, and 8 bases lay outside the gene matches. The CDR3 covers 15 residues. In germline, CDR1 is MDHEN, CDR2 SYDVKM. The CDR3 reads CASSSSGTRVNEQFF. The DNA of the CDR3 is TGTGCCAGCAGTTCCTCCGGGACTAGAGTCAATGAGCAGTTCTTC.

Concerning this clonotype: A much larger clonotype is one base distant, so this may be a read error. The genes are TRBV12-3 or TRBV12-4 and TRBJ1-5; 10 bases map to TRBD1. CDR3 length: 15 residues. The CDR3 DNA reads TGTGTCAGCAGTATAGGACAGGGGGGAGGTCAGCCCCAGCATTTT. Its protein is CVSSIGQGGGQPQHF.

This chain joins TRBV28 and TRBJ2-3; 8 positions agree with TRBD2. After removal of 6 bases from V and 13 bases from J, the junction contained 15 bases not matched to a gene. Germline loops: CDR1 MDHEN, CDR2 SYDVKM. CDR3 length: 14 amino acids. The CDR3 reads CASSNGLAQNIKYF. The DNA of the CDR3 is TGTGCCAGCAGCAACGGACTAGCACAGAACATCAAGTATTTT.

Turning to this clonotype: Germline and junction disagree at one end, which may indicate a read error. The chain couples TRBV11-3 to TRBJ2-1, with TRBD2 as a possible D gene (6 bases). This CDR3 is built from 18 residues. Per germline, CDR1 SGHNT and CDR2 YENEEA. The CDR3, as DNA: TGTGCCAACAGCTTAGCTGGTTCTGAAAGCGCGGGGTACAATGAGCAGTTCTTC. It yields the protein CANSLAGSESAGYNEQFF.

Of note for this clonotype: One end of the junction does not line up with germline, which may come from a read error. The J gene is TRBJ2-7, the V gene TRBV29-1; D might be TRBD2 (5 bases). There are 13 residues in the CDR3. Germline V gene lookup returns CDR1 SQVTM and CDR2 ANQGSEA. The CDR3 sequence is CSVAGIPPYEQYF. DNA for the CDR3: TGTAGCGTTGCCGGGATTCCCCCCTACGAGCAGTACTTC.

Points on this clonotype: One end of the junction is discordant with germline, which a read error may explain. The CDR3 loop is CAWRMNAEAFF. In DNA, the CDR3 is TGTGCCTGGAGGATGAACGCTGAAGCTTTCTTT. The chain is built from TRBV30 and TRBJ1-1; no definite D call. This CDR3 comprises 11 residues. Germline assignment: CDR1 GTSNPN and CDR2 SVGIG (reference sequence).

A remark on this clonotype: A much larger clone lies one base from this, so it may be a read error. J is TRBJ1-2 and V is TRBV5-4; TRBD1 matches at 7 bases. This CDR3 region has 15 residues. Germline CDR1 and CDR2: SGHNT and YYREEE (reference sequence). Here the CDR3 DNA reads TGTACCAGCAGCTTGGATCAAGGGGGCCTTGGAAGCTACACCTTC. Translating gives CTSSLDQGGLGSYTF.

Notes on this clonotype: A much bigger clone sits one base away, suggesting this may be a read error. The gene calls are TRBV4-1 and TRBJ2-7, with D possibly TRBD2 on 6 matching bases. CDR1 is MGHRA, CDR2 YSYEKL, per germline. This CDR3 spans 15 amino acids. CDR3 nucleotide sequence: TGCGCCAACAGCCAAGATTTAGCGGAGTCCTACGAGCAGTACTTC. It yields the protein CANSQDLAESYEQYF.

The chain carries TRBV7-9 and TRBJ1-5; D is ambiguous. Deletions cut 3 bases from V and 5 bases from J, with 5 bases between. The CDR3 spans 12 residues. CDR1 SEHNR and CDR2 FQNEAQ come from the germline V gene (reference sequence). CDR3 DNA: TGTGCCAGCAGCTTCCCAGATCAGCCCCAGCATTTT. Protein: CASSFPDQPQHF.

This clonotype has a handful of counts. A read error may produce the germline difference seen at one junction end. The rearrangement links TRBV6-1 to TRBJ1-5, with 8 bases matching TRBD1. This CDR3 comprises 15 residues. The germline gives CDR1 MNHNS, CDR2 SASEGT. CDR3 amino acids: CANSESQGAGQPQHF. CDR3 coding DNA: TGTGCCAACAGTGAATCCCAGGGGGCGGGTCAGCCCCAGCATTTT.

Concerning this clonotype: A much larger clone lies one base from this, so it may be a read error. This chain joins TRBV5-5 and TRBJ1-1; D is uncertain. CDR1 SGHKS and CDR2 YYEKEE come from the germline V gene (reference sequence). The length of the CDR3 is 11 residues. CDR3 in amino acids: CANSFSTEAFF. Here the CDR3 DNA reads TGTGCCAACAGCTTTTCTACTGAAGCTTTCTTT.

A note on this clonotype: An end of the junction differs from the germline gene, which may be a read error. DNA of the CDR3: TGTGCCAGCAGTGACCCTACAGGGGGTTACTACGATCAGTACTTC. It is translated as CASSDPTGGYYDQYF. This chain uses TRBV28 with TRBJ2-7; 8 bases are shared with TRBD1. CDR1 MDHEN and CDR2 SYDVKM come from the germline V gene. The CDR3 contains 15 residues.

About this clonotype: One end of the junction does not line up with germline, which may come from a read error. The genes are TRBV28 and TRBJ1-2, with unresolved D. The CDR3 has 14 amino acids. Germline CDR1 and CDR2: MDHEN and SYDVKM. CDR3 bases: TGTGCCAGCAGTCCCGAGGGTCTTAACTATTGCTACACCTTC. Translating it yields CASSPEGLNYCYTF.

DNA of the CDR3: TGCGCCAGCAGACAGACGGGGGGGCCGGGACAGGGCAATGAGCAGTTCTTC. Protein product: CASRQTGGPGQGNEQFF. The chain joins TRBV5-1 to TRBJ2-1; weak D call: TRBD1 (9 bases). V was clipped by 5 bases and J by 6 bases, with 24 bases between them. Looked up from germline, CDR1 is SGHRS and CDR2 is YFSETQ. The CDR3 is 17 amino acids. Complete variable domain (other parts from reference TRBV5-1 and TRBJ2-1): KAGVTQTPRYLIKTRGQQVTLSCSPISGHRSVSWYQQTPGQGLQFLFEYFSETQRNKGNFPGRFSGRQFSNSRSEMNVSTLELGDSALYLCASRQTGGPGQGNEQFFGPGTRLTVL.